This TCR beta chain was documented in a study of blood T cell repertoires in COVID-19. Study in general: There were acute and convalescent COVID-19 samples, and they came from the United States, Italy and Spain. T cells, B-cell-depleted T cells, or PBMCs provided the cDNA or gDNA that served as material.

All exposed participants met a person with COVID-19 within 2 weeks before entering the study. Authors' processing steps: Nucleated cell number was recorded as an estimate derived from reference gene primer amplification. Clones were read by immunoSEQ multiplex PCR, and TCRdb kept only the in-frame ones, dropping some. Clonal size and the V and J genes are those of that table, whereas D and trimming came from the DNA. The sample has around 400,000 clones; nearly 90% are singletons. Sequenced sample: PBMCs or T cells enriched from blood (not recorded which). This TCR came from a woman younger than 30 who had been exposed to COVID-19.

Here the CDR3 DNA reads TGTGCCAGTAGTACCCCGGGAAAGTTTAACAGAGGCTACACCTTC. This encodes CASSTPGKFNRGYTF. The chain employs TRBV19 and TRBJ1-2; D is unresolved. Germline values: CDR1 LNHDA, CDR2 SQIVND (reference sequence). Trimming left V 4 bases short and J 8 bases short, with 20 bases between. The CDR3 has 15 residues.